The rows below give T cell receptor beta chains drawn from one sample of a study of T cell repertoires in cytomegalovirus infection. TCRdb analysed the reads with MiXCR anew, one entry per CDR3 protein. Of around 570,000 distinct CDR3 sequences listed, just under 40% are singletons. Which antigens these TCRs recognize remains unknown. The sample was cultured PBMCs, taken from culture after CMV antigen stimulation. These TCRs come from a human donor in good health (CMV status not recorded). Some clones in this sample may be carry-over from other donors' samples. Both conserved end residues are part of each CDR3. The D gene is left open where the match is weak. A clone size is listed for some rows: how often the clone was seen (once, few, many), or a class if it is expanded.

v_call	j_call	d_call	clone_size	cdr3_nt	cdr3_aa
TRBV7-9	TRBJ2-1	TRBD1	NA	TGTGCCAGCAGCTCCCCGGGACAGGTTGTCCAGCAGTTCTTC	CASSSPGQVVQQFF
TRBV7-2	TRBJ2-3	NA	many	TGTGCCAGCAGCTGGGCCCCGGAGGCAGATACGCAGTATTTT	CASSWAPEADTQYF
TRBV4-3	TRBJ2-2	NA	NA	TGCGCCAGCAGCCAAGACGGGGCCGGAGGCGGGGAGCTGTTTTTT	CASSQDGAGGGELFF
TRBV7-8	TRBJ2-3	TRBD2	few	TGTGCCAGCAGCTCCATAGCGGGAGTGGCAGATACGCAGTATTTT	CASSSIAGVADTQYF
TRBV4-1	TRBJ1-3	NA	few	TGCGCCAGCAGCCGAGCCCCTGGGAGCGGAAACACCATATATTTT	CASSRAPGSGNTIYF
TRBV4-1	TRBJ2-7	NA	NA	TGCGCCAGCAGCCAAGGCAGGGGGGTTCCCTACGAGCAGTACTTC	CASSQGRGVPYEQYF
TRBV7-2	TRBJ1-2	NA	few	TGTGCCAGCAGCCCAGGGGTGGTAGGCTACACCTTC	CASSPGVVGYTF
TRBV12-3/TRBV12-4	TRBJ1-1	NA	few	TGTGCCAGCAGTATCCCTACCACCGTGGCTTTCTTT	CASSIPTTVAFF
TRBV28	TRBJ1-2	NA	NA	TGTGCCAGCAGTCCCTCCCGGGTCTATGGCTACACCTTC	CASSPSRVYGYTF
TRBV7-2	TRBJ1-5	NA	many	TGTGCCAGCAGCTCTCGTGGCTTGGGAGGTCAGCCCCAGCATTTT	CASSSRGLGGQPQHF
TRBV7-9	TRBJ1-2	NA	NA	TGTGCCAGCAGCTCCCGAGAGGGTCGCTATTTCTATGGCTACACCTTC	CASSSREGRYFYGYTF
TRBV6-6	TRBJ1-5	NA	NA	TGTGCCAGCAGAGACTTTCCCCGGGACTCTTCACGCCTTAGCAATCAGCCCCAGCATTTT	CASRDFPRDSSRLSNQPQHF
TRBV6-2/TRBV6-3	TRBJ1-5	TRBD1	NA	TGTGCCAGCAGGACACGACAGGGGGCGAACAATCAGCCCCAGCATTTT	CASRTRQGANNQPQHF
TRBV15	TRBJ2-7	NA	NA	TGTGCCACCAGCAAGGCTCCTCCTGGGGGTTACGAGCAGTACTTC	CATSKAPPGGYEQYF
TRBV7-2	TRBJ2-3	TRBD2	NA	TGTGCCAGCAGCTCTACTAGCGCCACAGATACGCAGTATTTT	CASSSTSATDTQYF
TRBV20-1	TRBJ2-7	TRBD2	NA	TGCAGTGCTAGAGATCCTGCCAGCGGGGTAACCTACGAGCAGTACTTC	CSARDPASGVTYEQYF
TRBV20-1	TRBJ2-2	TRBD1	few	TGCAGTGCGCCAGACAGGGGTCAGGCCGGGGAGCTGTTTTTT	CSAPDRGQAGELFF
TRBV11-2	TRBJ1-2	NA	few	TGTGCCAGCAGCCCGGGGGGTTCCCTCTATGGCTACACCTTC	CASSPGGSLYGYTF
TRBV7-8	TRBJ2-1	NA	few	TGTGCCAGCAGCTTAGCGTTGGCGCAGAGTCTCTACAATGAGCAGTTCTTC	CASSLALAQSLYNEQFF
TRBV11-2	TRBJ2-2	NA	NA	TGTGCCAGCAGCTCCACGTGGGGAGGGGAGCTGTTTTTT	CASSSTWGGELFF